This T cell receptor beta chain was sequenced in a study of shared clonotypes between healthy human individuals. Repertoires were generated with immunoSEQ multiplex PCR, while TCRdb's copy carries only in-frame clones and drops some. The sample includes roughly 1,000,000 clones, roughly 74% of them seen just once. In germline, CDR1 is KGHSH, CDR2 LQKENI. The germline V and J ends were trimmed by 3 bases and 0 bases, with 3 bases remaining between them. This CDR3 has 12 amino acids. The source is a young man in good health. Some clones in this sample may be carry-over from other donors' samples. The chain recombines TRBV18 with TRBJ2-7, with D hard to call. The specimen sequenced was memory CD4+ T cells from PBMCs. Subset of the sample: CD45RA-negative fraction. The CDR3 region is CASSPLSYEQYF. Here the CDR3 DNA reads TGTGCCAGCTCACCCCTCTCCTACGAGCAGTACTTC. Using reference TRBV18 and TRBJ2-7 for the parts outside the CDR3, the full variable domain is NAGVMQNPRHLVRRRGQEARLRCSPMKGHSHVYWYRQLPEEGLKFMVYLQKENIIDESGMPKERFSAEFPKEGPSILRIQQVVRGDSAAYFCASSPLSYEQYFGPGTRLTVT.